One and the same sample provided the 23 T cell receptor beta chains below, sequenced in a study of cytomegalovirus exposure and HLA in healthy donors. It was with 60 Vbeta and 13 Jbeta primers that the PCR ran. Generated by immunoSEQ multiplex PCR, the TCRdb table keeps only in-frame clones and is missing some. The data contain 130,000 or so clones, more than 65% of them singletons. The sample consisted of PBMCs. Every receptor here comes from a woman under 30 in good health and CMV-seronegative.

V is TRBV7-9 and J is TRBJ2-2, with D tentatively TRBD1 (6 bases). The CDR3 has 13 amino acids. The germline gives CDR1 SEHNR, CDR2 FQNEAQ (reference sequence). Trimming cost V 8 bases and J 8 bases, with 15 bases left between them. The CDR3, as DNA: TGTGCCAGCTGTAGACAGGACGTAGGGGAGCTGTTTTTT. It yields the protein CASCRQDVGELFF.

CDR3 amino acids: CASTPEGTARTEAFF. The CDR3 bases are TGTGCCAGCACCCCCGAGGGGACAGCGAGGACTGAAGCTTTCTTT. The rearrangement joins TRBV11-2 to TRBJ1-1, with 7 nucleotides matching TRBD1. This CDR3 spans 15 amino acids. The V gene's germline CDR1 is SGHAT and CDR2 FQNNGV. The V gene end was trimmed by 7 bases and the J gene end by 5 bases; junction bases not matched to a gene: 13. Complete variable domain (other parts from reference TRBV11-2 and TRBJ1-1): EAGVAQSPRYKIIEKRQSVAFWCNPISGHATLYWYQQILGQGPKLLIQFQNNGVVDDSQLPKDRFSAERLKGVDSTLKIQPAKLEDSAVYLCASTPEGTARTEAFFGQGTRLTVV.

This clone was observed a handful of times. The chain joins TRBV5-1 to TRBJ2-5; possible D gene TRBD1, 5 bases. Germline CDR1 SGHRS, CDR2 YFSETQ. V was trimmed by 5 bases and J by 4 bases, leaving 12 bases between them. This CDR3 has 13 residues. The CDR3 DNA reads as TGCGCCAGCAGGCCGGATCAGGGAGAGACCCAGTACTTC. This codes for CASRPDQGETQYF.

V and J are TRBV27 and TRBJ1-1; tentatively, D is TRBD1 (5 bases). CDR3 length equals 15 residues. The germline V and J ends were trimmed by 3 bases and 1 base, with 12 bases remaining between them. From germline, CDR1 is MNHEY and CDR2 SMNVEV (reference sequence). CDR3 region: CASSFSGGRNTEAFF. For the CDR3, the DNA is TGTGCCAGCAGTTTTAGCGGGGGAAGGAACACTGAAGCTTTCTTT.

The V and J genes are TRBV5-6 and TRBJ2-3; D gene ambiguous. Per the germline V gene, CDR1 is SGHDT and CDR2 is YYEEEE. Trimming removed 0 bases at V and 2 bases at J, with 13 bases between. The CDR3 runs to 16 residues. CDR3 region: CASSLGSLAVTDTQYF. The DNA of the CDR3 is TGTGCCAGCAGCTTGGGGTCATTAGCTGTCACAGATACGCAGTATTTT.

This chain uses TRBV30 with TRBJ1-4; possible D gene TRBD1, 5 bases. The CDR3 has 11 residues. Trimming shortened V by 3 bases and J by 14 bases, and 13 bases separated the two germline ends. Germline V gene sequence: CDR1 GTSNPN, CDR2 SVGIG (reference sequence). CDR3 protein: CAWRDQGCLFF. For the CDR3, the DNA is TGTGCCTGGAGGGACCAGGGATGCCTGTTTTTT.

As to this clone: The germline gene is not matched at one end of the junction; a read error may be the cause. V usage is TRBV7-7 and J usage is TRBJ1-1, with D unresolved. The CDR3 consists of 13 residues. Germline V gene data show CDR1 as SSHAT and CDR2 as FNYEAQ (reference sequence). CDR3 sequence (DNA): TGTGCTAGCAGCGCCCGGGAGAACACTGAAGCTTTCTTT. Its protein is CASSARENTEAFF. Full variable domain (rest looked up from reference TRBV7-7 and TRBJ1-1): GAGVSQSPRYKVTKRGQDVTLRCDPISSHATLYWYQQALGQGPEFLTYFNYEAQPDKSGLPSDRFSAERPEGSISTLTIQRTEQRDSAMYRCASSARENTEAFFGQGTRLTVV.

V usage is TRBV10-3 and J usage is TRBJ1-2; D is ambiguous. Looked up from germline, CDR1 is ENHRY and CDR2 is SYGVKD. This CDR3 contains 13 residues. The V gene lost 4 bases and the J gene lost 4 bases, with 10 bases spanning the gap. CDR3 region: CAISAIEIYGYTF. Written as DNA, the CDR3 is TGTGCCATCAGTGCGATAGAAATCTATGGCTACACCTTC.

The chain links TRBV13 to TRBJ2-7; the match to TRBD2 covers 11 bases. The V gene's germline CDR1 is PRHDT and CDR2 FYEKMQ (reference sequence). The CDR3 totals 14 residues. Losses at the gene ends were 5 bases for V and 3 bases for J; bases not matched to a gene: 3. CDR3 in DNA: TGTGCCAGCAGCGCCCTAGCGGGGGGCTACGAGCAGTACTTC. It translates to CASSALAGGYEQYF.

The CDR3 DNA sequence: TGTGCCAGCAAAGCAAACGGGGGGTCCAAAAACATTCAGTACTTC. It specifies CASKANGGSKNIQYF. The genes are TRBV27 and TRBJ2-4; 7 bases fit TRBD2. V was pared by 7 bases and J by 2 bases, with 8 bases of the junction left unmatched. The CDR3 is 15 amino acids. Germline assignment: CDR1 MNHEY and CDR2 SMNVEV (reference sequence).

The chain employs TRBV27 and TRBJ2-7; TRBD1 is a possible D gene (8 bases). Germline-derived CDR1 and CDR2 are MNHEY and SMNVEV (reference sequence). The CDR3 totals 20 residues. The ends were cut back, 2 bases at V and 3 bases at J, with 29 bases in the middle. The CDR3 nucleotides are TGTGCCAGCAGTTTAACCCCGGGGGGATATCAGGGCAGGGGGCACTACGAGCAGTACTTC. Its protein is CASSLTPGGYQGRGHYEQYF.

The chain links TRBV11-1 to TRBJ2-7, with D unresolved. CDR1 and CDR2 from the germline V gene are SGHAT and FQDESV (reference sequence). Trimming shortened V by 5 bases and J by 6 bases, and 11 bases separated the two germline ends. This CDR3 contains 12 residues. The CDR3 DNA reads TGTGCCAGCAGCCCCTCGAGCGTCGAGCAGTACTTC. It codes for CASSPSSVEQYF.

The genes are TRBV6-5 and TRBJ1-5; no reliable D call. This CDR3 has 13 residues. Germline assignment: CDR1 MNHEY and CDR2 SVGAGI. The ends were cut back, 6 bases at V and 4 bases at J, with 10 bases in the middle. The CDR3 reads CASSQQYNQPQHF. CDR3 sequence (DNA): TGTGCCAGCAGCCAACAGTATAATCAGCCCCAGCATTTT.

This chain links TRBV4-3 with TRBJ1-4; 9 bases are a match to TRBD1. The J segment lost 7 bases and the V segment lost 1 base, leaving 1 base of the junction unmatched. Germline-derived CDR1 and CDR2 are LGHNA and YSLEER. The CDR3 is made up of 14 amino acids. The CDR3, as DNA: TGCGCCAGCAGCCAAGGGACAGGGGCTGAAAAACTGTTTTTT. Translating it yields CASSQGTGAEKLFF.

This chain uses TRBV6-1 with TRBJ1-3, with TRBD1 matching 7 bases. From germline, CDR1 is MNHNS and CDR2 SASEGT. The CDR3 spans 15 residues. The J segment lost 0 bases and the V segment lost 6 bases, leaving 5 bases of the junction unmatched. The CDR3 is CASRGQVDSGNTIYF. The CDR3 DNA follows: TGTGCCAGCAGAGGACAGGTCGACTCTGGAAACACCATATATTTT.

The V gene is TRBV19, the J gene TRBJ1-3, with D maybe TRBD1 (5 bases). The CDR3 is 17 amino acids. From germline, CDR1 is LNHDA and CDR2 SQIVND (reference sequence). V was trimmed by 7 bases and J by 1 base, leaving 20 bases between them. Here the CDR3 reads CASTARGRGFSGNTIYF. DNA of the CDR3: TGTGCCAGTACCGCTAGGGGTCGAGGATTTTCTGGAAACACCATATATTTT.

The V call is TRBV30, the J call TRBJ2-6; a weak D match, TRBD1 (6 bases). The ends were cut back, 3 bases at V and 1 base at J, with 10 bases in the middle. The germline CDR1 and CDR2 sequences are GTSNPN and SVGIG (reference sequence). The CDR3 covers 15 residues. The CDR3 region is CAWRNRASGANVLTF. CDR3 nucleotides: TGTGCCTGGAGGAACAGGGCTTCTGGGGCCAACGTCCTGACTTTC. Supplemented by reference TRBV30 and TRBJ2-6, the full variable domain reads SQTIHQWPATLVQPVGSPLSLECTVEGTSNPNLYWYRQAAGRGLQLLFYSVGIGQISSEVPQNLSASRPQDRQFILSSKKLLLSDSGFYLCAWRNRASGANVLTFGAGSRLTVL.

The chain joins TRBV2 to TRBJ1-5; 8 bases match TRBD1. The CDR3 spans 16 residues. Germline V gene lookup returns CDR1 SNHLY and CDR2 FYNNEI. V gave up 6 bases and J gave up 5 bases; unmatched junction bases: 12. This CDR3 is CASRPGQGGFHQPQHF. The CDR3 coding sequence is TGTGCCAGCAGACCCGGACAGGGAGGCTTCCATCAGCCCCAGCATTTT.

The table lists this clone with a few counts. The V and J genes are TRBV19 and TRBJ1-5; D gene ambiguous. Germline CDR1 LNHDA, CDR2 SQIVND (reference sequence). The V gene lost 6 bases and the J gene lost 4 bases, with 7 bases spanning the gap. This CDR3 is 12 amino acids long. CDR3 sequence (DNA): TGTGCCAGTAGCCCGGTTAATCAGCCCCAGCATTTT. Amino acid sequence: CASSPVNQPQHF.

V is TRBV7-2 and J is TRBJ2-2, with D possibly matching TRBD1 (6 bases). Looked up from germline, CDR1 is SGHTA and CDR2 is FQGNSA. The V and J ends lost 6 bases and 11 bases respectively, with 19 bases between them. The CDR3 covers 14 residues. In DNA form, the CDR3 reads TGTGCCAGCAGTTGGGACATGGGTTCGTCCGAGCTGTTTTTT. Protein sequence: CASSWDMGSSELFF.

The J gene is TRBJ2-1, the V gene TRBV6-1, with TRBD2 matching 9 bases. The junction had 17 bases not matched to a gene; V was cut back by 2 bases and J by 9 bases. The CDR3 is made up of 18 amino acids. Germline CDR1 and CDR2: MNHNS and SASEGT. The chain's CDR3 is CASSERFLGGRAGGEQFF. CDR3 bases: TGTGCCAGCAGTGAACGGTTCCTCGGCGGGAGGGCTGGTGGTGAGCAGTTCTTC.

CDR3: CASSGEMGQGGYTF. DNA of the CDR3: TGTGCCAGCAGTGGAGAGATGGGGCAGGGCGGCTACACCTTC. V and J are TRBV6-5 and TRBJ1-2; weak D call: TRBD1 (5 bases). Germline CDR1 reads MNHEY; CDR2 reads SVGAGI. The CDR3 contains 14 residues. Trimming removed 5 bases at V and 8 bases at J, with 18 bases between.

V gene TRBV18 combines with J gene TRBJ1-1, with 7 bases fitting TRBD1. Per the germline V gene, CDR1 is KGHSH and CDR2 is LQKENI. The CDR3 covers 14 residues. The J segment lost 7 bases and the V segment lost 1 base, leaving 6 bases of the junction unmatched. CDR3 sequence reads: CASSPQGARGEAFF. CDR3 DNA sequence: TGTGCCAGCTCACCACAGGGGGCCAGGGGTGAAGCTTTCTTT. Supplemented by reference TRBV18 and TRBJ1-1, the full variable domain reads NAGVMQNPRHLVRRRGQEARLRCSPMKGHSHVYWYRQLPEEGLKFMVYLQKENIIDESGMPKERFSAEFPKEGPSILRIQQVVRGDSAAYFCASSPQGARGEAFFGQGTRLTVV.